The 2 T cell receptor beta chains below were found in one sample sequenced in a study of OX40 agonist ivuxolimab in advanced cancers. The protocol used for the library was the immunoSEQ multiplex PCR assay. TCRdb limited this immuneACCESS table to in-frame rearrangements with V and J called. A share of clones is missing; checked studies link under half to unresolved V genes, and the rest is unexplained. The sample table holds 45,000 or so clones, of which approximately 91% were seen once. Clones ranked in the top ten supply around 0.99% of the sample. The specimen was CD4+ or CD8+ T cells sorted from blood, collected in a trial of the OX40 agonist ivuxolimab. All receptors come from an adult with an advanced solid tumor such as melanoma, head and neck, liver or kidney cancer.

The J gene is TRBJ1-3, the V gene TRBV11-1; D is undetermined. V was trimmed by 2 bases and J by 0 bases, leaving 11 bases between them. CDR3 length: 16 residues. Germline V gives CDR1 SGHAT, CDR2 FQDESV (reference sequence). The CDR3 coding sequence is TGTGCCAGCAGCTTATGGGGAGGAGACTCTGGAAACACCATATATTTT. It is translated as CASSLWGGDSGNTIYF.

The V gene is TRBV28, the J gene TRBJ2-3; TRBD2 aligns across 10 bases. The V gene end was trimmed by 1 base and the J gene end by 4 bases; junction bases not matched to a gene: 5. This CDR3 is 16 amino acids long. Germline CDR1 is MDHEN and CDR2 is SYDVKM. Here the CDR3 DNA reads TGTGCCAGCAGTTTATCGGGCCTAGCGGGAGCAGATACGCAGTATTTT. Translation: CASSLSGLAGADTQYF.